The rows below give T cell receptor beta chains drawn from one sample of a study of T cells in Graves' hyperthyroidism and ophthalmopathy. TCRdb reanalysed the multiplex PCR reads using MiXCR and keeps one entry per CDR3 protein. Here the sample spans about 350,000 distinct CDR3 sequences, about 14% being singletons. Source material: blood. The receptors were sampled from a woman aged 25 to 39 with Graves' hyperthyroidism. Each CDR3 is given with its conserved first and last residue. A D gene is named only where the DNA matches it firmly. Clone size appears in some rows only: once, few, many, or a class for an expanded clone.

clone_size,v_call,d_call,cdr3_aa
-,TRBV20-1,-,CSASTFPRTITATNEKLFF
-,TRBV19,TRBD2,CASSISSGSSSEQYF
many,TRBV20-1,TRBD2,CSARDIEAGGRGDTQYF
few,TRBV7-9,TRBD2,CASNHGTTSYEQYF
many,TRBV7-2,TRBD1,CASSFTGVYEQYF
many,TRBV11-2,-,CASSLGLLPSDTQYF
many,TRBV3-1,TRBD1,CASSQVPRGGTEAFF
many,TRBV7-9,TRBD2,CASSSGLAGASDTQYF
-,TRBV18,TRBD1,CASSPPGQPYGYTF
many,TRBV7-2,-,CASSLSQGSYNSPLHF
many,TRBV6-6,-,CASSYGVGGTDTQYF
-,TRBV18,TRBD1,CASSPWTGLPGNQPQHF
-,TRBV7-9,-,CASSLNEGLREQYF
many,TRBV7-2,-,CASSSHLIEQFF
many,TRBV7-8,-,CASSSRGPYNSPLHF
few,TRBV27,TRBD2,CASSSPAGAARTGELFF
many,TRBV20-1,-,CSAIVGGPGQPQHF
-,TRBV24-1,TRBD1,CATSDRRGTQYF
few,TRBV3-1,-,CASSPLRDGPEGAFF
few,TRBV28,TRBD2,CAGRDAGELFF
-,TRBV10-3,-,CAISEPGLNGYEQYF
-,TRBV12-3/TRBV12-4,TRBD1,CASSLADRENQPQHF
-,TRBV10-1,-,CASRLNYGYTF
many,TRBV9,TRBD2,CASSVGASGSPLSYNEQFF
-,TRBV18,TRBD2,CASSWALAGSYEQYF
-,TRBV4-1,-,CASSQERDLSAQHF
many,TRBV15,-,CATALNRRSNQPQHF
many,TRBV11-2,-,CASSLGFVSPVAEQYF
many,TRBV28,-,CATYRAWPYGEQFF
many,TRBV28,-,CASRSQGRGGTDTQYF
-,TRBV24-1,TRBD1,CATSDLGQGQETQYF
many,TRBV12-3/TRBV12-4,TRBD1,CASNADRGQETQYF
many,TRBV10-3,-,CAIGESYEQYF
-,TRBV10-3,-,CAISEFGLTNTGELFF
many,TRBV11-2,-,CASSRETGSNYGYTF